This TCR beta chain was sequenced in a study of T cell responses to AZD1222 COVID-19 vaccine. Profiled with immunoSEQ multiplex PCR; TCRdb holds only in-frame clones, not every one. This table has 100,000 to 120,000 clones, roughly 90% appearing once. Study results and limitations: Baseline serostatus was positive in only a handful of AZD1222 recipients. It should be noted that donors were predominantly white British and more often female, and clonal diversity was possibly underestimated. It was only after the peak T cell response that any repertoires were sampled.

It was second doses at about 4 or about 12 weeks that were pooled. Germline trimming cut 4 bases from V and 4 bases from J; bases unmatched to any gene: 11. The germline V gene encodes CDR1 MGHRA and CDR2 YSYEKL. CDR3 length: 16 amino acids. As regards this clone: What it binds is unknown.

This receptor was taken from an adult who received the AZD1222 COVID-19 vaccine. The gene calls are TRBV4-1 and TRBJ1-1, with 8 bases fitting TRBD1. The sample consisted of peripheral blood, taken 28 days after the second AZD1222 dose. CDR3 in amino acids: CASSPDSGGRSTEAFF. The CDR3 DNA follows: TGCGCCAGCAGCCCAGACTCAGGGGGCCGGAGCACTGAAGCTTTCTTT.